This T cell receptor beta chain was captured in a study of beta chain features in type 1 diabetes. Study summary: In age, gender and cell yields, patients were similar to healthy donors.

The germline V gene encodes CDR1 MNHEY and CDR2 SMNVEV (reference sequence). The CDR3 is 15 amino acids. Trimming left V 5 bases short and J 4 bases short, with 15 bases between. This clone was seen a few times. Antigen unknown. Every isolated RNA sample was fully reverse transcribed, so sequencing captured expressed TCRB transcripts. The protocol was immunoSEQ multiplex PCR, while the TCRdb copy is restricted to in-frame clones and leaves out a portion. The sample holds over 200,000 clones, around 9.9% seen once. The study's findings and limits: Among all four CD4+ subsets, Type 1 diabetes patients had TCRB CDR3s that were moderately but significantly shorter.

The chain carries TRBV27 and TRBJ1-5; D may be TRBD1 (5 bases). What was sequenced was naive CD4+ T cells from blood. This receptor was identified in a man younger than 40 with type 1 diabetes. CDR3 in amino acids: CASSTSGNRNQPQHF. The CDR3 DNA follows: TGTGCCAGCAGTACCTCAGGGAATCGAAATCAGCCCCAGCATTTT.